This record looks at one T cell receptor beta chain sequence and its context. Antigen unknown. Germline lookup yields CDR1 SQVTM and CDR2 ANQGSEA. The CDR3 has 13 amino acids. A multiplex PCR was run with 60 Vbeta primers and 13 Jbeta primers. Assay: immunoSEQ multiplex PCR; the TCRdb copy retains only in-frame clones and omits some. In all, the sample yields about 140,000 clones. This entry belongs to a study of cytomegalovirus exposure and HLA in healthy donors. General study points: The only immune exposure information that was available was CMV serostatus.

The sequence was obtained from a woman aged 18-29 years in good health and CMV-seronegative. The chain combines TRBV29-1 with TRBJ2-5; weak D call: TRBD1 (6 bases). The J call may be mistaken, given a closer DNA end match to TRBJ2-7. Sample: PBMCs. The CDR3 DNA sequence: TGCAGCGTTGACCCGACAGGTTCCTACGAGCAGTACTTC. Translating gives CSVDPTGSYEQYF.